The source of this TCR beta chain is a study of blood T cell repertoires in COVID-19 (dated by TCRdb to about 2020). Regarding the research as a whole: Collaborator samples came from the United States, Italy and Spain and covered acute and convalescent phases of COVID-19. The prospective study material was composed of cDNA or gDNA derived from T cells, B-cell-depleted T cells, or PBMCs. Deeply sampled blood TCRbeta repertoires from subjects exposed to, actively infected with, or recovered from COVID-19 were included in the dataset. The repertoires were made available in a free public database intended to serve as a resource for research on the immune response to SARS-CoV-2. Samples came from the ongoing ImmuneRACE study (first 160 participants) plus 1,254 subjects from 6 global collaborators. A de-identified subject ID, COVID-19 status, age in years and sex were almost always included in the sample metadata. Where available, HLA class I and class II types were taken from metadata supplied by the sample provider and were not determined by assay-based typing.

Participants in the prospective study were enrolled through a virtual design, were aged 18 to 89 years, and lived in 20 to 30 United States geographic areas. In the prospective study, cohorts were assigned on the basis of participant-reported clinical history obtained from a screening survey and a study questionnaire. Mobile phlebotomists in the prospective study collected whole blood, serum and a nasopharyngeal or oropharyngeal swab from every participant. Prospective study participants could optionally give additional blood draws and questionnaires over an approximately two-month period. Prospective study blood samples were shipped either frozen or at room temperature before DNA extraction. Taken from cysteine to phenylalanine, the CDR3 has 15 residues. CDR3 DNA only is kept here, 45 bases in frame from base 1. After removal of 1 base from V and 8 bases from J, the junction retains 10 bases not matched to a gene. CDR1 and CDR2, per the germline V gene, are MNHEY and SVGAGI.

TCRbeta CDR3 regions were amplified from genomic DNA using the immunoSEQ Assay, a bias-controlled multiplex PCR. The authors' analysis ran thus. Within the assay, amplification of reference gene primers was used to estimate how many nucleated cells each sample contained. To quantify the absolute abundance of each unique TCRbeta CDR3 rearrangement, sequence reads were collapsed and filtered. For each sample, productive Simpson clonality was calculated as the square root of Simpson's diversity index over productive rearrangements. The table comes from immuneACCESS by way of TCRdb, which keeps in-frame sequences with V and J called. Part of the clones is missing from these tables; in studies checked, under half for an unresolved V gene and the rest for unknown reasons. From that table come the V and J calls and clone size; the DNA was used to work out D and trimming. The sample table lists hundreds of thousands of clones, about 80% of them with a count of one. The ten largest make up roughly 4% of the sample.

What the authors observed across the whole study: How much clinical and demographic metadata was included differed by source and by participant, and the metadata was provided uncurated.

This clone was detected once. There is no known antigen for this receptor. No per-base quality is available; no much larger clone lies one base away. This receptor was obtained from a man aged 30-40 years with acute COVID-19. Source material: PBMCs or T cells enriched from blood (not recorded which). The V and J genes are TRBV6-5 and TRBJ1-1, and 7 junction bases match TRBD1. The CDR3 region: CASSYLTGRISEAFF. The sequenced DNA: TGTGCCAGCAGTTACTTGACAGGGAGAATCTCCGAAGCTTTCTTT.